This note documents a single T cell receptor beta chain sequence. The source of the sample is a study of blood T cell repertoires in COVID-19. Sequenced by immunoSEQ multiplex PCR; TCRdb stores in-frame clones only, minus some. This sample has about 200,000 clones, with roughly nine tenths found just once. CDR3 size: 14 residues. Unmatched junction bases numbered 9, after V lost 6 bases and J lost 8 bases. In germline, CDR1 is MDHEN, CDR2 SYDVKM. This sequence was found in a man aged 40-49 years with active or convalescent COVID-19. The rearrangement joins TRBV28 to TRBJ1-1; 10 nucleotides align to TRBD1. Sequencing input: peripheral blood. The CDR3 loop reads CASRGGQGRTEAFF. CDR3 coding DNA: TGTGCCAGCAGGGGGGGACAGGGGCGAACCGAAGCTTTCTTT.